This TCR beta chain was sequenced during a study of blood T cell repertoires in COVID-19. Under the authors' procedure: How many nucleated cells were present was estimated from reference gene primer amplification. The data were produced by immunoSEQ multiplex PCR, yet TCRdb's version contains in-frame clones alone and is incomplete. V, J and clone size are taken as reported in that table, and D and trimming were inferred from the DNA itself. The sample contains roughly 250,000 clones, 81% of which appear only once. As to this clone: In the same sample, other DNA sequences code for this CDR3.

The sequenced sample consisted of peripheral blood. The sequence was collected from a woman aged 60-70 years with active or convalescent COVID-19.

The CDR3 region is CSASSGVNQPQHF. Here the CDR3 DNA reads TGCAGTGCTAGTTCCGGGGTCAATCAGCCCCAGCATTTT. The J gene is TRBJ1-5, the V gene TRBV20-1; the D is unclear. V was pared by 3 bases and J by 3 bases, with 9 bases between. The CDR3 consists of 13 residues. The germline V gene has CDR1 DFQATT and CDR2 SNEGSKA (reference sequence).